This TCR beta chain is from a study of T cells expressing NK-cell markers. Germline values: CDR1 DFQATT, CDR2 SNEGSKA (reference sequence). The CDR3 extends over 15 amino acids. A note on this clonotype: Its specificity is not known.

Libraries used 5'RACE template switching adding universal primer site and UMIs. From its re-call of the 5' RACE reads, TCRdb lists each CDR3 protein once, without DNA. Here the sample table reports about 550,000 distinct CDR3 sequences. Overall study results and limits: In a group of 5 or 6 donors, dominant NKG2C+ clonotypes represented about 1.0-7.0% of CD8+ T cells.

The chain employs TRBV20-1 and TRBJ2-7; TCRdb lists TRBD1, though no DNA is available to test this call. The sequence was obtained from a man aged 18 to 30 in good health. Specimen: blood T cells: a sorted CD56 or NKG2C T cell subset, CD4+ or CD8+ T cells, or bulk PBMC T cells (not recorded which). The CDR3 is CSAVLDRGWGYEQYF.